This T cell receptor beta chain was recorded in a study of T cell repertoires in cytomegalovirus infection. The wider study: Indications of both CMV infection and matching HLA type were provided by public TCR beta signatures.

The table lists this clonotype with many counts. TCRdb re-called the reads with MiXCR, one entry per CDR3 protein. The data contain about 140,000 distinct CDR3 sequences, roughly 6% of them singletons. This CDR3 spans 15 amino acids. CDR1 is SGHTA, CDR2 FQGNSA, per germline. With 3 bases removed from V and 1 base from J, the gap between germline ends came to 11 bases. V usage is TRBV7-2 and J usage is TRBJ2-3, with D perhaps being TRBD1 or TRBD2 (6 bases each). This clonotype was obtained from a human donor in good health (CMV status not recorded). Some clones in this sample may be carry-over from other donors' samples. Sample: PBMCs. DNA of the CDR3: TGTGCCAGCAGCTTCCGGGGGCCCGGCACAGATACGCAGTATTTT. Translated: CASSFRGPGTDTQYF.